This T cell receptor beta chain appears in the sequencing data of a study of blood T cell repertoires in COVID-19. Original processing notes: Scientists estimated how many nucleated cells there were by amplifying reference gene primers. TCRdb's copy holds only in-frame clones and misses some; the assay was immunoSEQ multiplex PCR. V and J calls plus clone size are reproduced from that table; the DNA served to infer D and trimming. Of 200,000 to 300,000 clones listed, 86% are singletons. With 0 bases clipped from V and 5 bases from J, the junction kept 7 bases outside the gene matches. In germline, CDR1 is SGHTA, CDR2 FQGNSA. The CDR3 loop spans 16 amino acids.

The TCR originated in a middle-aged man who had recovered from COVID-19. The sample consisted of peripheral blood. V and J are TRBV7-2 and TRBJ1-1, with 9 nucleotides matching TRBD1. CDR3 nucleotides: TGTGCCAGCAGCTTAGCGAATGCCGGGACAGGGACTGAAGCTTTCTTT. The encoded protein is CASSLANAGTGTEAFF. Together with reference TRBV7-2 and TRBJ1-1, the CDR3 gives the full variable domain: GAGVSQSPSNKVTEKGKDVELRCDPISGHTALYWYRQSLGQGLEFLIYFQGNSAPDKSGLPSDRFSAERTGGSVSTLTIQRTQQEDSAVYLCASSLANAGTGTEAFFGQGTRLTVV.